The source of this T cell receptor (beta chain) is a study of HIV-infected patients and healthy controls. With regard to this clonotype: The antigen is unknown.

Findings of the study overall: Untreated HIV+ repertoires had roughly threefold fewer distinct CDR3s and lower Shannon diversity than healthy controls.

Reverse transcription used around 480 ng RNA and constant-region primers for alpha and beta. Using multiplexing indices, alpha and beta chain libraries were generated apart by chain-specific third strand synthesis. One entry per CDR3 protein, called by TCRdb with MiXCR from the 5' RACE reads. The sample yields approximately 6,000 distinct CDR3 sequences, around 9.6% seen once. The repertoire came from unfractionated whole blood and reflected all unsorted peripheral T cells. V gave up 1 base and J gave up 13 bases, with 10 bases separating them. The CDR3 runs to 11 residues. Germline V gene data show CDR1 as SEHNR and CDR2 as FQNEAQ (reference sequence).

The sequence derives from an adult with HIV infection. The chain recombines TRBV7-9 with TRBJ1-2; D perhaps matches TRBD1 (5 bases). The input for sequencing was blood, taken before antiretroviral therapy. The chain's CDR3 is CASSLERDRTF. CDR3 sequence (DNA): TGTGCCAGCAGCTTAGAGAGGGACCGCACCTTC.